One sample yielded the 2 T cell receptor beta chains listed below, sequenced in a study of T cells expressing NK-cell markers. TCRdb reanalyzed the 5' RACE reads, giving one entry per CDR3 protein sequence and no DNA. The sample holds 90,000 to 130,000 distinct CDR3 sequences. Sequencing input: blood T cells: a sorted CD56 or NKG2C T cell subset, CD4+ or CD8+ T cells, or bulk PBMC T cells (not recorded which). The receptors come from a woman aged 18 to 75 in good health.

J is TRBJ2-2 and V is TRBV11-3. The CDR3 length is 15 residues. Germline lookup yields CDR1 SGHNT and CDR2 YENEEA. The CDR3 loop is CASSLGRANTGELFF.

The chain couples TRBV4-1 to TRBJ2-5; TCRdb designates TRBD1, a call that cannot be tested without DNA. The CDR3 runs to 16 residues. CDR1 is MGHRA, CDR2 YSYEKL, per germline. CDR3 amino acids: CASSQMPGAGEETQYF.